The 22 T cell receptor beta chains below all came from one sample that was sequenced in a study of T cell changes during pregnancy in multiple sclerosis. Using immunoSEQ multiplex PCR, the repertoire was profiled, and TCRdb retains in-frame clones only, with some absent. The table lists tens of thousands of clones, 70% to 90% of them singletons. Sequences were derived from CD4+ T cells from peripheral blood mononuclear cells, sampled in the first trimester of pregnancy. These receptors were taken from a female donor with multiple sclerosis, enrolled in a pregnancy study.

The J gene is TRBJ2-5, the V gene TRBV5-1; 8 bases map to TRBD1. Germline V lookup: CDR1 SGHRS, CDR2 YFSETQ. The CDR3 consists of 16 residues. V lost 8 bases, J lost 8 bases, and 20 bases stayed unmatched. CDR3: CASGGLLGGQGDTQYF. The CDR3 region has the DNA TGCGCCAGTGGAGGTTTGCTCGGTGGACAGGGAGACACCCAGTACTTC.

The chain carries TRBV14 and TRBJ2-7, with TRBD1 matching 9 bases. The J segment lost 7 bases and the V segment lost 0 bases, leaving 10 bases of the junction unmatched. This CDR3 is 16 amino acids long. Germline CDR1 is SGHDN and CDR2 is FVKESK. CDR3 DNA sequence: TGTGCCAGCAGCCAAGATTCGTTTGGGACAGGGAAAGAGCAGTACTTC. Its translation: CASSQDSFGTGKEQYF.

V is TRBV13 and J is TRBJ1-1; 8 bases match TRBD1. The CDR3 has 15 amino acids. V lost 0 bases to trimming and J lost 5 bases; unmatched junction nucleotides: 5. The germline V gene has CDR1 PRHDT and CDR2 FYEKMQ (reference sequence). The CDR3 DNA reads TGTGCCAGCAGCTTAGGATACAGGGGGAGGACTGAAGCTTTCTTT. Protein product: CASSLGYRGRTEAFF.

The chain carries TRBV5-4 and TRBJ1-2, with D unclear. V was trimmed by 1 base and J by 1 base, leaving 14 bases between them. The CDR3 contains 16 residues. Germline V lookup: CDR1 SGHNT, CDR2 YYREEE (reference sequence). The CDR3 region is CASSLYILSNNYGYTF. In DNA, the CDR3 is TGTGCCAGCAGCTTGTACATTCTCAGTAATAACTATGGCTACACCTTC.

This chain connects TRBV28 to TRBJ2-1; TRBD2 matches at 11 bases. The germline CDR1 and CDR2 sequences are MDHEN and SYDVKM. This CDR3 region has 13 residues. The trim removed 9 bases at V and 6 bases at J, leaving 4 bases unmatched. The CDR3 bases are TGTGCCAGTATAGCGGGAGGGCGCAATGAGCAGTTCTTC. The encoded protein is CASIAGGRNEQFF.

The genes are TRBV19 and TRBJ1-5; weak D call: TRBD1 (6 bases). The CDR3 is 14 amino acids. Trimming pared 10 bases from V and 6 bases from J, leaving 19 bases between. Germline CDR1 LNHDA, CDR2 SQIVND (reference sequence). The CDR3 is CATSPQGQGQPQHF. CDR3 in DNA: TGTGCCACCTCCCCCCAGGGGCAGGGTCAGCCCCAGCATTTT. Full variable domain (remainder filled in from reference TRBV19 and TRBJ1-5): DGGITQSPKYLFRKEGQNVTLSCEQNLNHDAMYWYRQDPGQGLRLIYYSQIVNDFQKGDIAEGYSVSREKKESFPLTVTSAQKNPTAFYLCATSPQGQGQPQHFGDGTRLSIL.

V and J are TRBV7-9 and TRBJ2-1; TRBD2 agrees at 9 bases. The CDR3 totals 15 residues. V lost 0 bases and J lost 10; bases outside the gene matches: 7. The germline gives CDR1 SEHNR, CDR2 FQNEAQ (reference sequence). CDR3 nucleotide sequence: TGTGCCAGCAGCTTAGCGACTAGCGGAGCGGGAGAGCAGTTCTTC. This translates into CASSLATSGAGEQFF.

This clone has more than one count but fewer than ten. V gene TRBV27 combines with J gene TRBJ2-7; TRBD1 agrees at 9 bases. Germline V CDR1 and CDR2: MNHEY, SMNVEV (reference sequence). The CDR3 runs 17 residues. Germline trimming cut 2 bases from V and 2 bases from J; bases unmatched to any gene: 10. CDR3 in DNA: TGTGCCAGCAGTTTAAGAGGACAGGGGACTACCGCCTACGAGCAGTACTTC. Translating it yields CASSLRGQGTTAYEQYF.

V is TRBV18 and J is TRBJ2-7; D might be TRBD2 (5 bases). Trimming removed 1 base at V and 0 bases at J, with 10 bases between. This CDR3 contains 15 residues. Germline CDR1 reads KGHSH; CDR2 reads LQKENI. CDR3 loop: CASSPLAKSSYEQYF. The CDR3, as DNA: TGTGCCAGCTCACCACTAGCGAAGAGCTCCTACGAGCAGTACTTC.

CDR3: CASSESGQGHIQYF. The CDR3 nucleotides read TGTGCCAGCAGTGAATCGGGCCAGGGGCACATTCAGTACTTC. This sequence joins TRBV6-1 and TRBJ2-4; D perhaps matches TRBD1 (6 bases). Germline V gene sequence: CDR1 MNHNS, CDR2 SASEGT. V lost 2 bases and J 8 bases, leaving 13 bases between the germline ends. This CDR3 has 14 residues.

V usage is TRBV2 and J usage is TRBJ2-7; 10 bases fit TRBD2. Trimming took 6 bases from V and 4 from J; bases not matched to a gene: 12. Germline V gene lookup returns CDR1 SNHLY and CDR2 FYNNEI. CDR3 length: 16 amino acids. The CDR3 DNA sequence: TGTGCCAGCAGCGGAGCTAGCGGGAGAATGGGATACGAGCAGTACTTC. As protein: CASSGASGRMGYEQYF.

The chain employs TRBV6-5 and TRBJ2-1; TRBD2 agrees at 8 bases. CDR3 size: 12 residues. Germline-derived CDR1 and CDR2 are MNHEY and SVGAGI. V was clipped by 8 bases and J by 10 bases; unmatched bases: 7. This chain's CDR3 is CASWRGAEEQFF. The DNA for the CDR3 is TGTGCCAGCTGGCGGGGGGCGGAAGAGCAGTTCTTC.

This sequence joins TRBV27 and TRBJ1-2, with D perhaps matching TRBD1 (5 bases). Germline CDR1 reads MNHEY; CDR2 reads SMNVEV (reference sequence). CDR3 length: 16 residues. V was trimmed by 3 bases and J by 7 bases, leaving 21 bases between them. The CDR3, as DNA: TGTGCCAGCAGTTTCATACCCCGGGTCCCAGGGCTTGGCTACACCTTC. It yields the protein CASSFIPRVPGLGYTF.

The CDR3 region is CAWSIGAAYGYTF. CDR3 nucleotides: TGTGCCTGGAGCATAGGGGCAGCCTATGGCTACACCTTC. V is TRBV30 and J is TRBJ1-2; D perhaps matches TRBD1 (5 bases). Trimming took 3 bases from V and 4 from J, leaving 12 bases between them. Looked up from germline, CDR1 is GTSNPN and CDR2 is SVGIG (reference sequence). The CDR3 has 13 amino acids.

The chain uses TRBV25-1 and TRBJ2-5; 12 nucleotides agree with TRBD2. After removal of 2 bases from V and 5 bases from J, the junction contained 0 bases not matched to a gene. The CDR3 is made up of 14 amino acids. Looked up from germline, CDR1 is MGHDK and CDR2 is SYGVNS. The CDR3, as DNA: TGTGCCAGCAGTGAAACTAGCGGGAGGGAGACCCAGTACTTC. Translation gives CASSETSGRETQYF.

This rearrangement joins TRBV6-5 to TRBJ1-3; 7 bases fit TRBD1. Trimming at V came to 6 bases and at J to 3 bases, leaving 8 bases not matched to a gene. Germline CDR1 and CDR2: MNHEY and SVGAGI. This CDR3 has 15 residues. The CDR3, as DNA: TGTGCCAGCAGCGGTGACAGGGCAAGTGGAAACACCATATATTTT. Translation: CASSGDRASGNTIYF.

This clone was observed a single time. The rearrangement joins TRBV27 to TRBJ2-7; 12 bases align to TRBD2. The CDR3 runs to 14 residues. Losses at the gene ends were 8 bases for V and 7 bases for J; bases not matched to a gene: 9. Germline-derived CDR1 and CDR2 are MNHEY and SMNVEV (reference sequence). The CDR3 coding sequence is TGTGCCAGCTTTAGGACTAGCGGGACGGGGGAGCAGTACTTC. It yields the protein CASFRTSGTGEQYF.

DNA for the CDR3: TGCGCCAGCAGTGCCCCTCCCAGGGCCGAAGCTAACTATGGCTACACCTTC. Translating gives CASSAPPRAEANYGYTF. This sequence joins TRBV10-1 and TRBJ1-2, with D tentatively TRBD1 (5 bases). Germline V lookup: CDR1 WNHNN, CDR2 SYGVQD (reference sequence). CDR3 length equals 17 residues. V dropped 4 bases and J dropped 0 bases, with 18 bases sitting between them.

This chain connects TRBV4-1 to TRBJ1-2; TRBD1 aligns across 7 bases. V gave up 4 bases and J gave up 7 bases; unmatched junction bases: 6. The CDR3 contains 13 residues. CDR1 is MGHRA, CDR2 YSYEKL, per germline. The CDR3 spells CASSPQGVGGYTF. CDR3 nucleotides: TGCGCCAGCAGCCCCCAGGGGGTAGGTGGCTACACCTTC.

The J gene is TRBJ2-2, the V gene TRBV6-6; D is possibly TRBD2 (5 bases). The CDR3 covers 15 residues. The germline V gene encodes CDR1 MNHNY and CDR2 SVGAGI (reference sequence). Trimming took 6 bases from V and 7 from J, leaving 18 bases between them. CDR3 in DNA: TGTGCCAGCAGCCCTCTAGCAAGGGCGGGCGGGGAGCTGTTTTTT. Translated: CASSPLARAGGELFF.

CDR3 nucleotides: TGTGCCAGCAGCCCGGGAGTAAGGGAAGAGACCCAGTACTTC. It translates to CASSPGVREETQYF. The chain recombines TRBV5-4 with TRBJ2-5; tentative D call: TRBD2 (6 bases). The CDR3 has 14 residues. Deletions cut 4 bases from V and 3 bases from J, with 13 bases between. Germline assignment: CDR1 SGHNT and CDR2 YYREEE (reference sequence). The variable domain in full, completed from reference TRBV5-4 and TRBJ2-5, reads ETGVTQSPTHLIKTRGQQVTLRCSSQSGHNTVSWYQQALGQGPQFIFQYYREEENGRGNFPPRFSGLQFPNYSSELNVNALELDDSALYLCASSPGVREETQYFGPGTRLLVL.

This chain links TRBV7-9 with TRBJ1-2, with 9 nucleotides matching TRBD1. The germline gives CDR1 SEHNR, CDR2 FQNEAQ (reference sequence). V dropped 5 bases and J dropped 6; count of bases not matched to a gene: 7. The CDR3 is made up of 14 amino acids. In nucleotides, the CDR3 is TGTGCCAGCAGCCCCACGGGACAGGGAAATGGCTACACCTTC. As protein: CASSPTGQGNGYTF. Full variable domain (outside the CDR3, taken from reference TRBV7-9 and TRBJ1-2): DTGVSQNPRHKITKRGQNVTFRCDPISEHNRLYWYRQTLGQGPEFLTYFQNEAQLEKSRLLSDRFSAERPKGSFSTLEIQRTEQGDSAMYLCASSPTGQGNGYTFGSGTRLTVV.